This entry features one TCR beta chain sequence. The target antigen is unknown. The germline gene is not matched at one end of the junction; a read error may be the cause. Looked up from germline, CDR1 is SNHLY and CDR2 is FYNNEI. The CDR3 is 16 amino acids. Only in-frame clones appear in the TCRdb table, and some are missing; sequencing was by immunoSEQ multiplex PCR. The sample records 70,000 to 100,000 clones, 92% being singletons. The data were obtained in a study of T cell responses to AZD1222 COVID-19 vaccine. Study findings and constraints: Most donors were white British and more were female, and clonal diversity was possibly underestimated. The span of vaccine-associated CD4 TCRs extended across spike, with dominance at 160-218 and 743-854. Spike-specific TCR breadth and depth both grew after two AZD1222 doses. Repertoire collection took place solely once the T cell response had peaked.

V usage is TRBV2 and J usage is TRBJ1-1; unclear D gene. The clonotype was recovered from an adult who received the AZD1222 COVID-19 vaccine. The source material was peripheral blood, sampled 28 days after the second AZD1222 dose. DNA for the CDR3: TGTGCCAGCAGTGAAGCCTCCATCTACTTGAACGCTGAAGCTTTCTTT. It specifies CASSEASIYLNAEAFF.